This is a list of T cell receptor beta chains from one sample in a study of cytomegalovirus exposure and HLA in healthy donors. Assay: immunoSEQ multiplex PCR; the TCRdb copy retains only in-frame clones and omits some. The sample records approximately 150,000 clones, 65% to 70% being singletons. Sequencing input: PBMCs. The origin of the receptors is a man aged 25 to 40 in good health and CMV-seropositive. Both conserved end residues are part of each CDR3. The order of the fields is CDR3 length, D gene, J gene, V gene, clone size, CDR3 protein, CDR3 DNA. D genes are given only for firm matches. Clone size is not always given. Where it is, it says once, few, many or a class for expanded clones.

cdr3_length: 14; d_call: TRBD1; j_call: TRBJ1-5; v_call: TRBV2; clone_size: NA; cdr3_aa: CASSETGQTGPQHF; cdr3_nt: TGTGCCAGCAGTGAGACGGGACAGACGGGGCCCCAGCATTTT
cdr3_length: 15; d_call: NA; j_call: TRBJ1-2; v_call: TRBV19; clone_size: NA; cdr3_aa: CASSIAQTDAYGYTF; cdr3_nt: TGTGCCAGTAGTATAGCTCAGACAGATGCCTATGGCTACACCTTC
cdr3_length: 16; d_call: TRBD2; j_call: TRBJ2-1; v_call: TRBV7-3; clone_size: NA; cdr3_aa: CASSARTSGTHREQFF; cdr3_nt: TGTGCCAGCAGCGCAAGGACTAGCGGGACCCATCGTGAGCAGTTCTTC
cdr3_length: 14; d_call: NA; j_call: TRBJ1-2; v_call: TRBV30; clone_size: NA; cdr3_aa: CAWRWGGPYYGYTF; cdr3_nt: TGTGCCTGGAGGTGGGGGGGCCCATACTATGGCTACACCTTC
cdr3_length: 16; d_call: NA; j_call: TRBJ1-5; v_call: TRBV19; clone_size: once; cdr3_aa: CASRTRGLEWNQPQHF; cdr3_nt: TGTGCCAGTAGAACCAGGGGTTTAGAGTGGAATCAGCCCCAGCATTTT
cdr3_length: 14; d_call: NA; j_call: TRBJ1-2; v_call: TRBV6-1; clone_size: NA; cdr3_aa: CASRAGEGGYGYTF; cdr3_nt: TGTGCCAGCCGGGCGGGGGAGGGCGGCTATGGCTACACCTTC
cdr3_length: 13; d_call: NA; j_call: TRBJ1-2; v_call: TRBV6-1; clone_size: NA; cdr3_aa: CASTYGHNYGYTF; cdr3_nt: TGTGCCAGCACCTACGGACATAACTATGGCTACACCTTC
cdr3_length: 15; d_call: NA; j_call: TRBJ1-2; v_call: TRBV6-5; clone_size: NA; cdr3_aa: CASSYSTGEVRGYTF; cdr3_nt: TGTGCCAGCAGTTACTCGACAGGAGAAGTGCGTGGCTACACCTTC
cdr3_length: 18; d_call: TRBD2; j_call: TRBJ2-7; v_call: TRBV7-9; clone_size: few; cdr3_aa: CSSSSHRRTSGRAYEQYF; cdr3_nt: TGTTCCAGCAGCTCGCATAGGCGGACTAGCGGGAGGGCCTACGAGCAGTACTTC
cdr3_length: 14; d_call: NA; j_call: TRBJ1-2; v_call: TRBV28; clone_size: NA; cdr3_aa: CASTFAGVDYGYTF; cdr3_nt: TGTGCCAGCACTTTCGCCGGGGTGGACTATGGCTACACCTTC
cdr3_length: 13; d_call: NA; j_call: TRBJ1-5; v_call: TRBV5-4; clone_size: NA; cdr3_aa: CASSSPTSQPQHF; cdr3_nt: TGTGCCAGCAGCTCGCCGACAAGCCAGCCCCAGCATTTT
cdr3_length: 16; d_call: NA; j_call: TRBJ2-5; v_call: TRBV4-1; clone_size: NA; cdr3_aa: CASSQDVAAGGETQYF; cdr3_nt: TGCGCCAGCAGCCAAGACGTCGCCGCAGGAGGGGAGACCCAGTACTTC
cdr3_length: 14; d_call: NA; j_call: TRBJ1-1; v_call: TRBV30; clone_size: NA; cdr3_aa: CAWSTIRRQGKAFF; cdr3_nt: TGTGCCTGGAGTACCATTCGGCGGCAGGGTAAGGCTTTCTTT
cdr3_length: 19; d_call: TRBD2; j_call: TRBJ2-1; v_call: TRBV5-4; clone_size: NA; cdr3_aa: CASSSPFGAGLARYNEQFF; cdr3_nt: TGTGCCAGCAGCTCCCCCTTTGGTGCGGGACTAGCGAGGTACAATGAGCAGTTCTTC
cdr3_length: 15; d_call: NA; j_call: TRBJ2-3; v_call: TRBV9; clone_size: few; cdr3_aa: CASSVSGWDTDTQYF; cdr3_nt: TGTGCCAGCAGCGTAAGCGGCTGGGACACAGATACGCAGTATTTT
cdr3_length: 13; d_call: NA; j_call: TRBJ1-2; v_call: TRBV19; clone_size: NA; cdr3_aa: CASSLGGFYGYTF; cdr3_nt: TGTGCCAGTTCGCTGGGGGGGTTCTATGGCTACACCTTC
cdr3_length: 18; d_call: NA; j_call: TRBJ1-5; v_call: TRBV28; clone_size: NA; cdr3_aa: CASSFFQGILYSNQPQHF; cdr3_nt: TGTGCCAGCAGTTTTTTTCAGGGGATCCTCTATAGCAATCAGCCCCAGCATTTT
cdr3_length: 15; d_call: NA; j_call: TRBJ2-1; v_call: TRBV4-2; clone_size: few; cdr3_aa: CASSQDRSQDNEQFF; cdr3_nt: TGTGCCAGCAGCCAAGATCGTTCCCAGGACAATGAGCAGTTCTTC
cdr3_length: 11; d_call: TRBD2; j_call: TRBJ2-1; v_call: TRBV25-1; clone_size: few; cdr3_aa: CASIAGDEQFF; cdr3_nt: TGTGCCAGCATAGCGGGCGATGAGCAGTTCTTC
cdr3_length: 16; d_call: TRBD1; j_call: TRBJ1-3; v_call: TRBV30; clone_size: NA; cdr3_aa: CAWSEPGTVSGNTIYF; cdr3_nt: TGTGCCTGGAGTGAACCAGGGACAGTCTCTGGAAACACCATATATTTT
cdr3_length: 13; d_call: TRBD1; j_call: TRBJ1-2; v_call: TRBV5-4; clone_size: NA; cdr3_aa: CASSLPQGTGYTF; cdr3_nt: TGTGCCAGCAGCTTGCCACAGGGGACTGGCTACACCTTC
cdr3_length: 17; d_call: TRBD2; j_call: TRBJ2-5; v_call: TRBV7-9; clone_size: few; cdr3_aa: CASSAGLAGGSRETQYF; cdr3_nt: TGTGCCAGCAGCGCGGGACTAGCGGGAGGGTCCCGGGAGACCCAGTACTTC
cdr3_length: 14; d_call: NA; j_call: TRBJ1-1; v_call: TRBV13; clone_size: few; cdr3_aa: CASRWEGRGTEAFF; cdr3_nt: TGTGCCAGCAGATGGGAAGGGAGGGGCACTGAAGCTTTCTTT
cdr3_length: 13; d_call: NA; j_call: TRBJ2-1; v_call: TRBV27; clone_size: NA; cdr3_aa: CASSTDGSNEQFF; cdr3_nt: TGTGCCAGCAGTACGGATGGGAGCAATGAGCAGTTCTTC
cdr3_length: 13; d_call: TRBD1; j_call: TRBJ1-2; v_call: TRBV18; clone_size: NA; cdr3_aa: CASSTGENYGYTF; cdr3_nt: TGTGCCAGCTCAACAGGGGAAAACTATGGCTACACCTTC
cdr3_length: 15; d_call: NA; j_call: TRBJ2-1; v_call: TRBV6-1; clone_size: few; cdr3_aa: CASTPRAIFVDEQFF; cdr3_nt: TGTGCCAGCACCCCGCGAGCGATATTTGTCGATGAGCAGTTCTTC
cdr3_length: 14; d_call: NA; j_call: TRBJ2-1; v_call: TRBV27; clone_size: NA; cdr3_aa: CASSLMQGMDEQFF; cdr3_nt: TGTGCCAGCAGTTTAATGCAGGGTATGGATGAGCAGTTCTTC
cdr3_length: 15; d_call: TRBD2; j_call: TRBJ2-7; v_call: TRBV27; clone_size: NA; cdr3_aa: CASRLAGGPSYEQYF; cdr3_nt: TGTGCCAGCAGGCTAGCGGGAGGGCCTTCCTACGAGCAGTACTTC
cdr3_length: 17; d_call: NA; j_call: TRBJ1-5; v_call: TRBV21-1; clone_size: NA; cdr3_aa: CASSNPPDRSRYQPQHF; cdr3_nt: TGTGCCAGCAGCAATCCACCAGACAGGTCCCGGTATCAGCCCCAGCATTTT
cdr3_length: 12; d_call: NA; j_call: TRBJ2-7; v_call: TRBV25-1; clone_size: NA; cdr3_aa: CASSELSYEQYF; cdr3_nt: TGTGCCAGCAGTGAATTGAGTTACGAGCAGTACTTC
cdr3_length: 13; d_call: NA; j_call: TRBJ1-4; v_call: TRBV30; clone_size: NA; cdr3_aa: CAWGGRVSEKLFF; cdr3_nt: TGTGCCTGGGGGGGCAGGGTCAGTGAAAAACTGTTTTTT
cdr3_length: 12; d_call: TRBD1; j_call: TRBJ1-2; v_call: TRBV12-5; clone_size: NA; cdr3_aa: CASGIGQGMGTF; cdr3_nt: TGTGCTAGTGGTATCGGACAGGGCATGGGCACCTTC
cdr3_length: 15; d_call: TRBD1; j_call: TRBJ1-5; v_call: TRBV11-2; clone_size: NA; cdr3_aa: CASSPDRGSNQPQHF; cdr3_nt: TGTGCCAGCAGCCCGGACAGGGGAAGCAATCAGCCCCAGCATTTT
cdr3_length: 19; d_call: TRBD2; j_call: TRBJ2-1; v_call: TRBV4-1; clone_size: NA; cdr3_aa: CASSQDIPVAGSSYNEQFF; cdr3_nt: TGCGCCAGCAGCCAAGACATTCCCGTAGCGGGGAGCTCCTACAATGAGCAGTTCTTC
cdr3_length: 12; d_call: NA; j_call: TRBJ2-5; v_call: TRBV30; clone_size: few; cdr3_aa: CAWNEYQETQYF; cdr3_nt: TGTGCCTGGAATGAGTACCAAGAGACCCAGTACTTC
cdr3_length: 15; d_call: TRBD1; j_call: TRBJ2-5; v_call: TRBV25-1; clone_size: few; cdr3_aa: CASSASQGVGETQYF; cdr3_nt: TGTGCCAGCAGTGCCAGTCAGGGGGTGGGGGAGACCCAGTACTTC
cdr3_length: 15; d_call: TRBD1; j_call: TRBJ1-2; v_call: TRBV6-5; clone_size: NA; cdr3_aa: CASSYSKQGAYGYTF; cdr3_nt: TGTGCCAGCAGTTACTCCAAACAGGGGGCCTATGGCTACACCTTC
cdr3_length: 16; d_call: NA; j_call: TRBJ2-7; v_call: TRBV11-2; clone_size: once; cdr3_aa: CASSLDPGGGVYEQYF; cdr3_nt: TGTGCCAGCAGCTTAGACCCCGGAGGGGGCGTCTACGAGCAGTACTTC
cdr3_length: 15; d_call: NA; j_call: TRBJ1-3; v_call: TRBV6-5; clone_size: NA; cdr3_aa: CASSYSESSGNTIYF; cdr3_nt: TGTGCCAGCAGTTACTCGGAGAGCTCTGGAAACACCATATATTTT
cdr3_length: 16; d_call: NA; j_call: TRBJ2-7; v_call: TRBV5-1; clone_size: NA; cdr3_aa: CASSLVPRKRLGEQYF; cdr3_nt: TGCGCCAGCAGCTTGGTGCCTAGAAAGAGACTAGGGGAGCAGTACTTC
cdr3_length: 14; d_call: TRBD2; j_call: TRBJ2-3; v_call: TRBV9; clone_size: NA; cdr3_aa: CASGPQRGADTQYF; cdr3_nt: TGTGCCAGCGGCCCCCAGCGGGGGGCAGATACGCAGTATTTT
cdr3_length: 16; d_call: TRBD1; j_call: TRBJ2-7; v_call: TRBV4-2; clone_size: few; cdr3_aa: CASSQDAGTGDYEQYF; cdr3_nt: TGTGCCAGCAGCCAAGATGCCGGGACAGGGGATTACGAGCAGTACTTC
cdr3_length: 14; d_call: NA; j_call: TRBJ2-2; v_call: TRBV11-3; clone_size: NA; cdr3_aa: CASSLGAGTGELFF; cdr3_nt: TGTGCCAGCAGCTTAGGAGCAGGTACCGGGGAGCTGTTTTTT
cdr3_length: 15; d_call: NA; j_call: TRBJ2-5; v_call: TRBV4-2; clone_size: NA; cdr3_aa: CASSQGSGGLETQYF; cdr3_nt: TGTGCCAGCAGCCAGGGGTCTGGGGGCCTGGAGACCCAGTACTTC